This T cell receptor beta chain emerged from a study of T cell responses to AZD1222 COVID-19 vaccine. Study-wide context: Both about-4-week and about-12-week second-dose recipients were combined.

Concerning this clone: No antigen is known for it.

Study-level points and caveats: Two doses of AZD1222 preceded a rise in Spike-specific TCR breadth and depth. Unmutated variant regions reportedly attract nearly half of all spike-specific TCRs. The repertoires were collected only after the peak T cell response.

CDR3 length equals 17 residues. V dropped 0 bases and J dropped 6 bases, with 15 bases sitting between them. CDR1 is SGHDN, CDR2 FVKESK, per germline. TCRdb's table, derived via immunoSEQ multiplex PCR, lists solely in-frame clones and lacks some. The table shows some 84,000 clones, with 80% to 90% occurring only once. The source was peripheral blood, collected on day 0 of AZD1222 vaccination. This clonotype was sampled from an adult in good health. This sequence joins TRBV14 and TRBJ1-6; weak D call: TRBD1 (5 bases). The CDR3 DNA sequence: TGTGCCAGCAGCCAAGATGCCTGGCAGGGACTTAATTCACCCCTCCACTTT. Residues: CASSQDAWQGLNSPLHF.